This T cell receptor (beta chain) was retrieved from a study of blood T cell repertoires in COVID-19. The CDR3 is 13 amino acids. Germline V lookup: CDR1 SGHRS, CDR2 YFSETQ. The germline V and J ends were trimmed by 5 bases and 3 bases, with 12 bases remaining between them. Original handling: Estimation of nucleated cell counts relied on the amplification of reference gene primers. Measured with immunoSEQ multiplex PCR; TCRdb has only the in-frame clones, and not every one. V and J calls plus clone size are reproduced from that table; the DNA served to infer D and trimming. This sample has more than 65,000 clones, with more than 75% found just once.

Sequencing was performed on peripheral blood. The V call is TRBV5-1, the J call TRBJ2-7, with D unresolved. The source is an elderly woman with active or convalescent COVID-19. CDR3 nucleotide sequence: TGCGCCAGCAGAGGCTCCGAGGACTACGAGCAGTACTTC. Amino acids: CASRGSEDYEQYF.